This is a list of T cell receptor beta chains from one sample in a study of human T cells and chemical hapten exposure. TCRdb reprocessed the RACE reads via MiXCR and lists one record per CDR3 protein. The sample shows 70,000 to 90,000 distinct CDR3 sequences, more than 10% of them seen only once. The source material was whole blood, sampled in connection with sensitization to the hapten diphenylcyclopropenone (DPC). The origin of the receptors is a woman aged 50 to 65 with alopecia areata. Some clones in this sample may be carry-over from other donors' samples. The CDR3 runs from the conserved cysteine through the conserved F or W. D genes are given only for firm matches. Size tells how often a clone was seen (once, few, many) or the class of an expanded clone, and some rows leave it out.

j_call	clone_size	d_call	v_call	cdr3_nt	cdr3_aa
TRBJ2-1	few	-	TRBV7-9	TGTGCCAGCACCCACCCCAGCGTGACCTCCTACAATGAGCAGTTCTTC	CASTHPSVTSYNEQFF
TRBJ2-6	many	TRBD1	TRBV7-3	TGTGCCAGCAGCCCCCAGACAGGGTCTGGGGCCAACGTCCTGACTTTC	CASSPQTGSGANVLTF
TRBJ2-1	many	-	TRBV14	TGTGCCAGCAGCCAAGATGGCCCCCCTAGGCGGAATGAGCAGTTCTTC	CASSQDGPPRRNEQFF
TRBJ1-1	-	-	TRBV9	TGTGCCAGCAGCGAGACACCGAACACTGAAGCTTTCTTT	CASSETPNTEAFF
TRBJ2-1	many	TRBD2	TRBV29-1	TGCAGCGTTAGACCGGGAGGGGAATACAATGAGCAGTTCTTC	CSVRPGGEYNEQFF
TRBJ2-3	few	-	TRBV3-1	TGTGCCGGGGGGAATGGAGATACGCAGTATTTT	CAGGNGDTQYF
TRBJ1-2	-	-	TRBV20-1	TGCAGTGCTAAGAACCAGGGGACGGGGGACTATGGCTACACCTTC	CSAKNQGTGDYGYTF
TRBJ2-2	-	-	TRBV11-2	TGTGCCAGCACCCTCGATTCGCGGACAACCGGGGAGCTGTTTTTT	CASTLDSRTTGELFF
TRBJ2-7	-	TRBD1	TRBV18	TGTGCCAGCTCACGGGACAGTGCCTACGAGCAGTACTTC	CASSRDSAYEQYF
TRBJ2-3	-	-	TRBV20-1	TGCAGTGCTAGGTCTTGGGGGATCCCCACAGATACGCAGTATTTT	CSARSWGIPTDTQYF
TRBJ1-6	many	-	TRBV18	TGTGCCACCGCAAGGGGCTCGGTTCAGAATTCACCCCTCCACTTT	CATARGSVQNSPLHF
TRBJ2-1	many	TRBD2	TRBV10-3	TGTGCCATCAGTGGGGTGACTAGCGTCGGCAATGAGCAGTTCTTC	CAISGVTSVGNEQFF
TRBJ2-1	few	TRBD2	TRBV12-3/TRBV12-4	TGTGCCAGCAGGGATGGACTAGCGAGCTCCTACAATGAGCAGTTCTTC	CASRDGLASSYNEQFF
TRBJ2-2	many	TRBD2	TRBV6-6	TGTGCCAGCAGTCGGACTAGCGGGAGGAACACCGGGGAGCTGTTTTTT	CASSRTSGRNTGELFF
TRBJ2-7	few	-	TRBV6-5	TGTGCCAGCAGCCGGCCCCTACCGAATTCCGAGCAGTACTTC	CASSRPLPNSEQYF
TRBJ2-3	few	-	TRBV6-6	TGTGCCAGCAGTGTGGACGCCATCACAGATACGCAGTATTTT	CASSVDAITDTQYF
TRBJ2-7	many	-	TRBV20-1	TGCAGTGCTCCCAGGACTCTAGGATCCTACGAGCAGTACTTC	CSAPRTLGSYEQYF
TRBJ1-4	many	-	TRBV5-1	TGCGCCAGCAGCTTGGCCGAGGGGAGTAATGAAAAACTGTTTTTT	CASSLAEGSNEKLFF
TRBJ2-7	-	TRBD1	TRBV5-1	TGCGCCAGCAGCAGGGGACAGGTCGCATACGAGCAGTACTTC	CASSRGQVAYEQYF
TRBJ1-2	-	TRBD1	TRBV12-3/TRBV12-4	TGTGCCAGCAGTCCGCGGACAGGGCCGCGTGGCTATGGCTACACCTTC	CASSPRTGPRGYGYTF
TRBJ2-1	many	TRBD2	TRBV7-9	TGTGCCAGCAGTCCTACTAGCGGGAGCTCCTACAATGAGCAGTTCTTC	CASSPTSGSSYNEQFF
TRBJ2-1	-	-	TRBV20-1	TGCAGTGCCATGACAGGTTCCTACAATGAGCAGTTCTTC	CSAMTGSYNEQFF
TRBJ2-1	few	-	TRBV16	TGTGCCAGCAGCCAATCTTCTTTAGGTCGGGAGCAGTTCTTC	CASSQSSLGREQFF
TRBJ2-3	-	TRBD1	TRBV4-3	TGCGCCAGCAGCCAAGGACAGGGGGTCGGCACGCAGTATTTT	CASSQGQGVGTQYF
TRBJ2-1	-	TRBD2	TRBV7-3	TGTGCCAGCAGCTTAGGGACTAGCTCCTGCAATGAGCAGTTCTTC	CASSLGTSSCNEQFF
TRBJ2-1	few	-	TRBV29-1	TGCAGCGCCCACAGGGATGGAGATGAGCAGTTCTTC	CSAHRDGDEQFF
TRBJ2-7	many	-	TRBV7-8	TGTGCCAGCAGCTTAGCGGGGGTTGGTGAGCAGTACTTC	CASSLAGVGEQYF
TRBJ1-1	many	TRBD1	TRBV7-9	TGTGCCAGCAGCTGGACAGGGTTGAATGAAGCTTTCTTT	CASSWTGLNEAFF
TRBJ2-1	few	-	TRBV7-2	TGTGCCAGCAGCCGTCCGGATAGGCACAATGAGCAGTTCTTC	CASSRPDRHNEQFF
TRBJ2-2	few	TRBD1	TRBV24-1	TGTGCCATCCACCCGGGACAGGGGCACGCCGGGGAGCTGTTTTTT	CAIHPGQGHAGELFF
TRBJ2-3	few	-	TRBV7-9	TGTGCCAGCAGCCCGGCTCTGAGCACAGATACGCAGTATTTT	CASSPALSTDTQYF